This T cell receptor beta chain was found in a study of CD8 T cells in ankylosing spondylitis (TCRdb year 2017). Study-wide context: To find TCR variants linked to disease, the study profiled T cell receptor beta repertoires in ankylosing spondylitis patients and healthy donors. In total, the full study cohort was made up of 108 healthy donors and more than 20 ankylosing spondylitis patients. Peripheral blood samples were taken, and synovial fluid was additionally collected from ankylosing spondylitis patients.

Of note for this clonotype: It lacks a known antigen. No clone much larger than this one lies a single base away; base qualities are absent.

CDR1 and CDR2 were assigned from the germline V gene (reference sequence) as LNHDA and SQIVND. A distance of 13 bases separates the germline ends of V and J, which lose 3 bases and 1 base respectively. Including the terminal cysteine and phenylalanine, the CDR3 comprises 16 residues. Solely the CDR3 DNA is kept, with 48 bases framed from the first base. TCRdb names Illumina HiSeq 2500 as the instrument used. TCR beta libraries were prepared by quantitative 5'-RACE with molecular barcodes. Per the authors' processing: A new computational method, built on a probabilistic model of VDJ rearrangement, was used to identify disease-linked TCR variants. TCRdb reanalyzed the raw reads on its own, using fastp at Q25 for trimming and MiXCR for clone calling, and kept in-frame beta chains. Each CDR3 protein gets just one entry, which takes the most common genes and DNA from the rows behind it. The V and J calls follow TCRdb's processing rather than the paper's. The sample table contains around 480,000 distinct CDR3 sequences; only one count was recorded for approximately 17% of them. The leading ten clones occupy about 0.94% of the sample.

Here is what the overall study found, with its caveats: In peripheral blood, the disease-linked clones were found at relatively low frequencies and had a CD8+ phenotype. Some TCR beta motif variants had previously been reported in synovial fluid and blood of reactive arthritis patients, which suggested common disease-initiation mechanisms. A TCR beta motif of 8 or 9 highly homologous amino acid variants appeared characteristic of blood from ankylosing spondylitis patients. Significant enrichment of the disease-linked clones was reported in matched synovial fluid samples from ankylosing spondylitis patients.

This clonotype was obtained from a male donor with ankylosing spondylitis. In this chain, TRBV19 is recombined with TRBJ1-5; a weak D assignment points to TRBD1 (5 bases agree). The specimen was blood, either unsorted or a sorted T cell fraction (not recorded which). The CDR3 reads as follows: CASSIIQDLSNQPQHF. At the DNA level, the sequence is TGTGCCAGTAGTATCATACAGGATCTCAGCAATCAGCCCCAGCATTTT. The full variable domain, with segments outside the CDR3 supplied by the reference TRBV19 and TRBJ1-5 proteins, appears as DGGITQSPKYLFRKEGQNVTLSCEQNLNHDAMYWYRQDPGQGLRLIYYSQIVNDFQKGDIAEGYSVSREKKESFPLTVTSAQKNPTAFYLCASSIIQDLSNQPQHFGDGTRLSIL.